Listed below are T cell receptor beta chains from one sample, sequenced in a study of blood T cells in healthy people across ages. TCRdb re-analysed the 5' RACE reads in MiXCR, keeping a single row per CDR3 protein. Of some 700,000 distinct CDR3 sequences in the sample, around a fifth were seen once. Sequencing was performed on blood. The receptors here all came from a man in his 70s in good health. Both conserved end residues are part of each CDR3. Each record gives: CDR3 length, V gene, D gene, J gene, clone size, CDR3 protein, CDR3 DNA. A D gene is named only where the DNA matches it firmly. Clone size is not always given. Where it is, it says once, few, many or a class for expanded clones.

length: 11
V: TRBV12-3/TRBV12-4
D: .
J: TRBJ1-1
size: many
CDR3: CATTPRSEAFF
DNA: TGTGCCACCACTCCCAGGAGTGAAGCTTTCTTT

length: 14
V: TRBV6-5
D: .
J: TRBJ2-7
size: few
CDR3: CASSPRGYPYEQYF
DNA: TGTGCCAGCAGTCCCCGCGGATACCCCTACGAGCAGTACTTC

length: 15
V: TRBV7-9
D: .
J: TRBJ2-2
size: .
CDR3: CASSQNGGATGELFF
DNA: TGTGCCAGCAGCCAAAACGGGGGCGCCACCGGGGAGCTGTTTTTT

length: 15
V: TRBV12-3/TRBV12-4
D: .
J: TRBJ2-7
size: few
CDR3: CASSSSGRSSYEQYF
DNA: TGTGCCAGCAGTTCGTCAGGCAGGAGCTCCTACGAGCAGTACTTC

length: 14
V: TRBV11-2
D: TRBD1
J: TRBJ2-7
size: many
CDR3: CASSLDRGGYEQYF
DNA: TGTGCCAGCAGCCTGGACAGGGGAGGCTACGAGCAGTACTTC

length: 12
V: TRBV29-1
D: TRBD2
J: TRBJ2-5
size: few
CDR3: CSVREGQETQYF
DNA: TGCAGCGTGCGGGAGGGACAAGAGACCCAGTACTTC

length: 15
V: TRBV12-3/TRBV12-4
D: TRBD1
J: TRBJ1-4
size: few
CDR3: CASSSGQPANEKLFF
DNA: TGTGCCAGCAGTTCGGGACAGCCAGCTAATGAAAAACTGTTTTTT

length: 17
V: TRBV6-2/TRBV6-3
D: .
J: TRBJ1-3
size: once
CDR3: CASSFSRTTWDGDTIYF
DNA: TGTGCCAGCAGTTTCTCTAGGACTACTTGGGACGGAGACACCATATATTTT

length: 13
V: TRBV11-2
D: .
J: TRBJ2-5
size: .
CDR3: CAGSWGTMGTQYF
DNA: TGTGCCGGCAGCTGGGGCACGATGGGGACCCAGTACTTC

length: 14
V: TRBV28
D: .
J: TRBJ1-6
size: .
CDR3: CASSLSQGHSPLHF
DNA: TGTGCCAGCAGTTTATCGCAGGGGCATTCACCCCTCCACTTT

length: 14
V: TRBV14
D: .
J: TRBJ2-1
size: many
CDR3: CASRRQGGGNEQFF
DNA: TGTGCCAGCAGGAGACAGGGAGGGGGCAATGAGCAGTTCTTC

length: 15
V: TRBV29-1
D: .
J: TRBJ2-3
size: few
CDR3: CSVTGGGRGTDTQYF
DNA: TGCAGCGTTACAGGGGGGGGCCGAGGCACAGATACGCAGTATTTT

length: 15
V: TRBV12-3/TRBV12-4
D: TRBD2
J: TRBJ2-3
size: .
CDR3: CASSELALSTDMEYF
DNA: TGTGCCAGCAGTGAACTAGCGCTAAGCACAGATATGGAGTATTTT

length: 14
V: TRBV5-6
D: .
J: TRBJ2-2
size: .
CDR3: CGSSPELGWGELFF
DNA: TGTGGCAGCAGCCCCGAATTAGGTTGGGGGGAGCTGTTTTTT

length: 14
V: TRBV7-2
D: TRBD1
J: TRBJ2-1
size: .
CDR3: CASSGQGKASEQFF
DNA: TGTGCCAGCAGCGGACAGGGGAAGGCCAGTGAGCAGTTCTTC

length: 15
V: TRBV12-3/TRBV12-4
D: TRBD1
J: TRBJ2-1
size: .
CDR3: CASRRAGQASNEQFF
DNA: TGTGCCAGCAGGCGCGCGGGACAGGCCTCCAATGAGCAGTTCTTC

length: 15
V: TRBV5-1
D: TRBD1
J: TRBJ1-1
size: .
CDR3: CASSLDGQANTEAIF
DNA: TGCGCCAGCAGCTTAGATGGACAGGCGAACACTGAAGCTATCTTT

length: 13
V: TRBV18
D: .
J: TRBJ2-1
size: .
CDR3: CASSPPWNNEQFF
DNA: TGTGCCAGCTCACCACCCTGGAACAATGAGCAGTTCTTC

length: 14
V: TRBV7-6
D: TRBD2
J: TRBJ2-5
size: few
CDR3: CASSKPSGRQTQYF
DNA: TGTGCCAGCAGCAAGCCTAGCGGGAGGCAGACCCAGTACTTC

length: 15
V: TRBV3-1
D: TRBD2
J: TRBJ2-7
size: many
CDR3: CASSQVSSGGAEQYF
DNA: TGTGCCAGCAGCCAAGTGTCTAGCGGGGGGGCCGAGCAGTACTTC

length: 15
V: TRBV5-1
D: .
J: TRBJ1-3
size: .
CDR3: CASSPSGDGGNTIYF
DNA: TGCGCCAGCAGCCCCTCAGGGGATGGTGGAAACACCATATATTTT

length: 15
V: TRBV12-3/TRBV12-4
D: TRBD2
J: TRBJ2-3
size: few
CDR3: CASTLGGATPDTQYF
DNA: TGTGCCAGCACCCTCGGGGGGGCAACTCCAGATACGCAGTATTTT

length: 17
V: TRBV20-1
D: .
J: TRBJ2-4
size: .
CDR3: CSAMGAYRELAKNIQYF
DNA: TGCAGTGCTATGGGCGCCTACAGGGAACTAGCCAAAAACATTCAGTACTTC

length: 13
V: TRBV20-1
D: TRBD2
J: TRBJ2-5
size: .
CDR3: CSALAGERETQYF
DNA: TGCAGTGCCTTAGCGGGAGAAAGAGAGACCCAGTACTTC

length: 14
V: TRBV20-1
D: .
J: TRBJ2-3
size: few
CDR3: CSGGGPARTDTQYF
DNA: TGCAGCGGGGGAGGCCCGGCACGCACAGATACGCAGTATTTT

length: 14
V: TRBV7-9
D: .
J: TRBJ2-1
size: few
CDR3: CASSLAPGESEQFF
DNA: TGTGCCAGCAGCTTAGCCCCGGGAGAGAGTGAGCAGTTCTTC

length: 16
V: TRBV6-2/TRBV6-3
D: .
J: TRBJ1-6
size: few
CDR3: CASSWRTGTPNSPLHF
DNA: TGTGCCAGCAGTTGGCGTACCGGGACACCTAATTCACCCCTCCACTTT

length: 14
V: TRBV12-3/TRBV12-4
D: .
J: TRBJ1-6
size: few
CDR3: CASSWNREYSPLHF
DNA: TGTGCCAGCAGTTGGAACAGGGAATATTCACCCCTCCACTTT

length: 15
V: TRBV14
D: .
J: TRBJ2-1
size: .
CDR3: CASSLPGLARNEQFF
DNA: TGTGCCAGCAGCCTCCCAGGGCTAGCCCGAAATGAGCAGTTCTTC

length: 15
V: TRBV6-6
D: .
J: TRBJ1-6
size: .
CDR3: CASSYSPPQYSPLHF
DNA: TGTGCCAGCAGTTACAGTCCCCCCCAGTATTCACCCCTCCACTTT

length: 11
V: TRBV10-3
D: .
J: TRBJ2-3
size: few
CDR3: CAISEENTQYF
DNA: TGTGCCATCAGTGAAGAGAATACGCAGTATTTT

length: 15
V: TRBV4-3
D: .
J: TRBJ2-3
size: .
CDR3: CASSPRGGSLDTQYF
DNA: TGCGCCAGCAGCCCCAGAGGGGGGTCACTAGATACGCAGTATTTT

length: 14
V: TRBV14
D: .
J: TRBJ2-1
size: .
CDR3: CASSQQTYSHEQFF
DNA: TGTGCCAGCAGCCAACAGACGTACAGCCATGAGCAGTTCTTC

length: 12
V: TRBV29-1
D: .
J: TRBJ2-5
size: few
CDR3: CSVEVGAGTQYF
DNA: TGCAGCGTTGAGGTGGGGGCTGGGACCCAGTACTTC

length: 16
V: TRBV11-2
D: TRBD2
J: TRBJ2-1
size: few
CDR3: CASNRSPSGVYNEQFF
DNA: TGTGCCAGCAATCGGAGTCCTAGCGGGGTATACAATGAGCAGTTCTTC

length: 16
V: TRBV12-3/TRBV12-4
D: TRBD2
J: TRBJ2-1
size: few
CDR3: CASSLVRGGSYNEQFF
DNA: TGTGCCAGCAGTTTAGTCCGCGGGGGTTCCTACAATGAGCAGTTCTTC

length: 17
V: TRBV3-1
D: TRBD2
J: TRBJ2-3
size: .
CDR3: CASSQIGLAGGPDTQYF
DNA: TGTGCCAGCAGCCAAATCGGACTAGCGGGGGGGCCCGATACGCAGTATTTT

length: 14
V: TRBV20-1
D: .
J: TRBJ2-5
size: .
CDR3: CSAQNREGRGTQYF
DNA: TGCAGTGCTCAGAATCGGGAAGGGCGCGGGACCCAGTACTTC